The rows below give T cell receptor beta chains drawn from one sample of a study of T cells in Graves' hyperthyroidism and ophthalmopathy. TCRdb reanalysed the multiplex PCR reads using MiXCR and keeps one entry per CDR3 protein. Of about 360,000 distinct CDR3 sequences in the sample, 15% to 19% were seen once. The sequencing sample was made of blood. These receptor sequences come from a woman aged 18-29 years with Graves' hyperthyroidism that later progressed to Graves' ophthalmopathy. Each CDR3 is given with its conserved first and last residue. A D gene is named only where the DNA matches it firmly.

>TRBV6-1|TRBJ2-3|TRBD1
CASRRTGGTDTQYF
>TRBV6-2/TRBV6-3|TRBJ2-5|.
CASAPLGSPETQYF
>TRBV11-2|TRBJ2-7|.
CASSPLWAEPILPSYEQYF
>TRBV28|TRBJ2-1|.
CASSPISGRPSSYNEQFF
>TRBV29-1|TRBJ2-5|.
CSVIAVGETQYF
>TRBV28|TRBJ2-1|TRBD1
CASTSPPGQGAYNEQFF
>TRBV3-1|TRBJ2-5|TRBD2
CASSQIVGLAGLQETQYF
>TRBV28|TRBJ2-7|.
CASSSGLGEYEQYF
>TRBV28|TRBJ2-7|TRBD1
CASSSGIGTGDEQYF
>TRBV2|TRBJ2-2|TRBD2
CASSRTSGSGELFF
>TRBV4-1|TRBJ2-5|TRBD2
CASSQEGLDEKTQYF
>TRBV7-9|TRBJ2-5|TRBD2
CASSPGTSGRALQETQYF
>TRBV4-3|TRBJ1-2|.
CASSQEPQGRQGYTF
>TRBV7-8|TRBJ1-4|.
CASSLGEINEKLFF
>TRBV7-2|TRBJ2-1|TRBD2
CASRGPGLAGREQFF
>TRBV9|TRBJ2-2|TRBD1
CASSGGGQGTTGELFF
>TRBV7-8|TRBJ2-1|.
CASSLGRVSEQFF
>TRBV7-9|TRBJ2-3|TRBD2
CAMEKGSGSSSEDTQYF
>TRBV7-8|TRBJ2-2|TRBD2
CASSFPATSGRTGELFF
>TRBV7-9|TRBJ2-7|TRBD2
CASSAGLAAYEQYF
>TRBV20-1|TRBJ1-5|.
CSATHSGFRNQPQHF
>TRBV12-3/TRBV12-4|TRBJ2-3|TRBD2
CASSLRGTSGKDTQYF
>TRBV7-7|TRBJ2-1|.
CASSLGLYNDQFF
>TRBV4-1|TRBJ2-3|.
CASRGELQDTQYF
>TRBV20-1|TRBJ2-1|.
CSARAFYLTKGVGEQFF
>TRBV20-1|TRBJ2-3|TRBD2
CSAHPSTSGYTDTQYF
>TRBV10-2|TRBJ1-4|.
CASSVNSNEKLFF
>TRBV28|TRBJ2-1|TRBD1
CASRDRGYNEQFF
>TRBV20-1|TRBJ2-1|.
CSAGVKGGQFF
>TRBV30|TRBJ2-7|TRBD1
CAWRMGTGNYEQYF
>TRBV20-1|TRBJ1-2|.
CSASSGGDYGYTF
>TRBV11-2|TRBJ1-6|.
CASSLVNSPLHF
>TRBV6-4|TRBJ2-2|.
CASKAEEGNTGELFF
>TRBV27|TRBJ1-4|TRBD1
CASSLSGGSRNEKLFF
>TRBV12-3/TRBV12-4|TRBJ1-2|.
CASSPGPLGRYGYTF
>TRBV29-1|TRBJ2-7|.
CSVQSGRVAEIGEQYF
>TRBV12-3/TRBV12-4|TRBJ1-5|.
CASSYDRANQPQHF
>TRBV15|TRBJ1-3|.
CATSRGLTAGNTIYF
>TRBV19|TRBJ2-2|.
CASSMGLNTGELFF
>TRBV9|TRBJ1-1|TRBD1
CASSVGGQGITEAFF
>TRBV19|TRBJ1-4|TRBD1
CASTPGQGGEKLFF
>TRBV27|TRBJ2-7|.
CASSVKNVAYEQYF
>TRBV7-2|TRBJ2-5|.
CASSLMGAQETQYF
>TRBV6-1|TRBJ2-1|TRBD2
CASSTLGRESDEQFF
>TRBV4-3|TRBJ1-2|.
CASSLSDVSGYTF
>TRBV5-6|TRBJ2-2|.
CASSLAGLQFSNTGELFF
>TRBV12-3/TRBV12-4|TRBJ2-3|.
CASSLNRNTDTQYF
>TRBV6-1|TRBJ2-2|.
CASLFGGANTGELFF
>TRBV28|TRBJ2-1|TRBD2
CASSWGGNEQFF
>TRBV4-1|TRBJ2-2|TRBD2
CASSRGLAGAGELFF
>TRBV20-1|TRBJ2-1|.
CSARGGRDYNEQFF
>TRBV6-1|TRBJ2-5|TRBD1
CASSGQGKPQYF